Below, one TCR beta chain is given with its context. Its antigen is still unknown. Germline V gene lookup returns CDR1 SGHTA and CDR2 FQGNSA. CDR3 size: 12 residues. Germline trimming cut 4 bases from V and 7 bases from J; bases unmatched to any gene: 4. These data are taken from a study of OX40 agonist ivuxolimab in advanced cancers. Study-wide findings and caveats: Average numbers of expanded clones were greater in CD8+ T cells than in CD4+. By week 6 at 0.1 to 3.0 mg/kg, blood CD4+ and CD8+ T cells had expanded clonally.

Measured with immunoSEQ multiplex PCR; TCRdb has only the in-frame clones, and not every one. This sample yields some 70,000 clones, of which 87% are seen a single time; around 2.9% belongs to the top ten. Sequences were derived from CD4+ or CD8+ T cells sorted from blood, sampled in a trial of the OX40 agonist ivuxolimab. V and J are TRBV7-2 and TRBJ2-7, with 7 bases aligning to TRBD1. The sequence came from an adult with an advanced solid tumor such as melanoma, head and neck, liver or kidney cancer. The CDR3 loop is CASSSDREEQYF. CDR3 coding DNA: TGTGCCAGCAGCTCAGACAGGGAAGAGCAGTACTTC.